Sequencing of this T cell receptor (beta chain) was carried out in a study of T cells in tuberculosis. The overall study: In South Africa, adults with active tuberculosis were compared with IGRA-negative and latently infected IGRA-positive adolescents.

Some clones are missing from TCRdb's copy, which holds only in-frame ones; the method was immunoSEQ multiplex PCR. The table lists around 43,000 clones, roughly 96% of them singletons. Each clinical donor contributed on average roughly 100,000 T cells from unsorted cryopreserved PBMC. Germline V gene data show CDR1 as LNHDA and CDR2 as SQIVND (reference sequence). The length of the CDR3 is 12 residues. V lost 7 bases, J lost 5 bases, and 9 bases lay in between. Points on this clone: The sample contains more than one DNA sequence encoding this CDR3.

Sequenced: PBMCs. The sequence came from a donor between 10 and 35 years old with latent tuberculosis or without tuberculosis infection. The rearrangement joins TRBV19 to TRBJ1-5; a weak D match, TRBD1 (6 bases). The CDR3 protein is CASTQGYQPQHF. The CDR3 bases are TGTGCCAGTACTCAGGGGTATCAGCCCCAGCATTTT.